Many counts were recorded for the clone carrying this T cell receptor (beta chain). What it binds is unknown. TCRdb redid the calling of the reads with MiXCR, one entry per CDR3 protein. This sample has 480,000 or so distinct CDR3 sequences; 11% occur once, and the top ten carry about 9.4%. These data come from a study of T cell repertoires in cytomegalovirus infection. Study in general: Indicated by public TCR beta signatures were CMV infection and matching HLA type.

Study-wide results and caveats: Within the response measured ex vivo, HLA-C-restricted CMV-specific TCR beta clonotypes were dominant. The cumulative frequency of public TCR beta families distinguished individuals who carried CMV together with the relevant HLA.

What was sequenced was PBMCs. The clonotype originates from a human donor in good health (CMV status not recorded). Some clones in this sample may be carry-over from other donors' samples.

CDR3 protein: CASSPFPGNEQFF. The CDR3 DNA follows: TGTGCCAGCTCACCATTCCCAGGGAATGAGCAGTTCTTC. The J gene is TRBJ2-1, the V gene TRBV18; tentatively, D is TRBD1 (5 bases). Germline-derived CDR1 and CDR2 are KGHSH and LQKENI. Trimming cost V 2 bases and J 7 bases, with 9 bases left between them. The CDR3 sequence is 13 residues long.